What follows are 2 T cell receptor beta chains derived from one specimen sequenced in a study of T-cell memory formation after mild COVID-19 (dated by TCRdb to about 2021). Receptor amplification or capture employed 5' RACE. These reads were obtained on an Illumina NovaSeq 6000. Starting from the raw public reads, TCRdb applied fastp trimming at Q25, assembled clones with MiXCR and retained in-frame beta chains. Merged by CDR3 protein, the rows form single entries marked with the most common genes and DNA. The sample table records 350,000 to 500,000 distinct CDR3 sequences; roughly 18% of these occur just once. In total, the top ten clones hold 20% to 25% of the sample. Source material: PBMCs or a T cell subset sorted from them (not recorded which). All receptors come from a man aged 18 to 30 who had mild COVID-19 (a few samples of this study predate the infection). The sample titles of this study are shuffled in the database, so cell type and time point are left out; the donor was told from shared clones.

This clonotype has a handful of counts. DNA of the CDR3: TGTGCCAGCTCACCATCGTTGACAGCCGACTCTGGAAACACCATATATTTT. It codes for CASSPSLTADSGNTIYF. The chain recombines TRBV18 with TRBJ1-3, with TRBD1 as a possible D gene (5 bases). Trimming took off 2 bases at V and 0 bases at J, with 14 bases between the two ends. Germline assignment: CDR1 KGHSH and CDR2 LQKENI. CDR3 length equals 17 residues.

The CDR3, as DNA: TGCGCCAGCAGGTGGGGGACCTCGGAGCAGTACTTC. Translation: CASRWGTSEQYF. V and J are TRBV5-1 and TRBJ2-7; TRBD1 or TRBD2 may be the D gene (5 bases each). The CDR3 length is 12 residues. Per germline, CDR1 SGHRS and CDR2 YFSETQ. Trimming took off 5 bases at V and 7 bases at J, with 13 bases between the two ends.